The 32 T cell receptor beta chains given below trace back to one sample, sequenced in a study of T-cell reconstitution after alpha-beta-depleted transplantation in children. Molecular barcoding with unique molecular identifiers was used for the TCRbeta library. One entry per CDR3 protein, called by TCRdb with MiXCR from the PCR reads. The sample shows 300,000 to 350,000 distinct CDR3 sequences, under 20% of them seen only once. Sequenced material: PBMCs, mostly from graft donor cells, taken 360 days after TCRalphabeta/CD19-depleted stem cell transplant. The receptors were sampled from a male patient between 2 and 10 years old who had a stem cell transplant for acute lymphoblastic leukemia, so the T cells may come from the graft donor.

This clonotype was seen many times. The chain has TRBV30 and TRBJ2-1; D ambiguous. The CDR3 is 11 residues long. The V and J ends lost 0 bases and 8 bases respectively, with 5 bases between them. From germline, CDR1 is GTSNPN and CDR2 SVGIG (reference sequence). CDR3 sequence (DNA): TGTGCCTGGAGTGTCTGGGATGAGCAGTTCTTC. Translation gives CAWSVWDEQFF.

CDR3 protein: CASSPGGPYYGYTF. CDR3 nucleotide sequence: TGTGCCAGCAGCCCCGGGGGCCCGTACTATGGCTACACCTTC. The genes are TRBV3-1 and TRBJ1-2; D is perhaps TRBD1 (6 bases). CDR3 size: 14 residues. V lost 4 bases, J lost 3 bases, and 12 bases lay in between. Germline CDR1 is LGHDT and CDR2 is YNNKEL (reference sequence).

The chain joins TRBV24-1 to TRBJ2-1; 9 bases align to TRBD2. Per the germline V gene, CDR1 is KGHDR and CDR2 is SFDVKD. This CDR3 is 14 amino acids long. The V and J ends lost 8 bases and 7 bases, in that order; junction bases with no gene match: 8. The CDR3 loop reads CATNGTSRYNEQFF. In DNA form, the CDR3 reads TGTGCCACCAACGGGACTAGCAGATATAATGAGCAGTTCTTC.

In its sample, this clonotype was seen a few times. The rearrangement joins TRBV7-3 to TRBJ2-7; D may correspond to TRBD1 or TRBD2 (7 bases each). Germline V lookup: CDR1 SGHTA, CDR2 FQGTGA. The V gene lost 5 bases and the J gene lost 2 bases, with 16 bases spanning the gap. The CDR3 is 15 amino acids. The CDR3 DNA is TGTGCCAGCAGCCCCACGTCAGGGGGGGCCTACGAGCAGTACTTC. This gives the protein CASSPTSGGAYEQYF.

This clonotype was detected many times. The V call is TRBV29-1, the J call TRBJ2-2, with 7 positions matching TRBD2. V lost 7 bases and J lost 7; bases outside the gene matches: 15. Looked up from germline, CDR1 is SQVTM and CDR2 is ANQGSEA. CDR3 size: 15 residues. DNA of the CDR3: TGCAGCGAAAAGACTAGCAGGGTTTCCATCGGGGAGCTGTTTTTT. Translation gives CSEKTSRVSIGELFF.

This clonotype was counted many times. In nucleotides, the CDR3 is TGTGCCAGCAGCGGACAGGGGGATAGCACAGATACGCAGTATTTT. Amino acid sequence: CASSGQGDSTDTQYF. The chain couples TRBV28 to TRBJ2-3; 10 nucleotides agree with TRBD1. CDR3 length: 15 amino acids. V lost 6 bases, J lost 0 bases, and 3 bases stayed unmatched. CDR1 and CDR2 from the germline V gene are MDHEN and SYDVKM.

The chain has TRBV7-9 and TRBJ2-7; TRBD2 agrees at 9 bases. Germline trimming cut 8 bases from V and 3 bases from J; bases unmatched to any gene: 8. The CDR3 extends over 14 amino acids. CDR1 is SEHNR and CDR2 is FQNEAQ in the germline V gene (reference sequence). The CDR3 here is CASVPGLALYEQYF. The CDR3 nucleotides read TGTGCCAGCGTACCGGGACTAGCCCTCTACGAGCAGTACTTC.

This clonotype has at least ten counts. The gene calls are TRBV6-1 and TRBJ2-2; D gene unclear. This CDR3 comprises 14 residues. Germline assignment: CDR1 MNHNS and CDR2 SASEGT. Trimming stripped 5 bases from V and 1 base from J, with 8 bases between. The CDR3 protein is CASSMQQNTGELFF. The CDR3 DNA is TGTGCCAGCAGTATGCAGCAGAACACCGGGGAGCTGTTTTTT.

The table lists this clonotype with a few counts. The V and J genes are TRBV7-2 and TRBJ2-2, with 7 bases aligning to TRBD1. Germline V gene sequence: CDR1 SGHTA, CDR2 FQGNSA. Trimming removed 3 bases from V and 6 bases from J; junction bases left unmatched: 4. This CDR3 region has 14 residues. The CDR3 region is CASSFDRAAGELFF. The CDR3, as DNA: TGTGCCAGCAGCTTCGACAGGGCAGCCGGGGAGCTGTTTTTT.

This chain joins TRBV25-1 and TRBJ2-5, with 7 bases matching TRBD1. V was pared by 6 bases and J by 5 bases, with 3 bases of the junction left unmatched. Germline V CDR1 and CDR2: MGHDK, SYGVNS. The CDR3 is 12 residues long. The CDR3 region has the DNA TGTGCCAGCAGAGGGGGCATGGAGACCCAGTACTTC. It specifies CASRGGMETQYF. The full variable domain, completed using reference TRBV25-1 and TRBJ2-5, is EADIYQTPRYLVIGTGKKITLECSQTMGHDKMYWYQQDPGMELHLIHYSYGVNSTEKGDLSSESTVSRIRTEHFPLTLESARPSHTSQYLCASRGGMETQYFGPGTRLLVL.

The chain uses TRBV6-2 or TRBV6-3 and TRBJ1-2, with D tentatively TRBD1 (6 bases). This CDR3 spans 14 amino acids. The germline V and J ends were trimmed by 7 bases and 8 bases, with 20 bases remaining between them. CDR1 and CDR2 from the germline V gene are MNHEY and SVGEGT. DNA of the CDR3: TGTGCCAGCATCACCCCGCCAGGGACACGAGGCTACACCTTC. Its protein product is CASITPPGTRGYTF.

This clonotype occurred many times. This sequence joins TRBV27 and TRBJ2-5; 8 bases are a match to TRBD1. Looked up from germline, CDR1 is MNHEY and CDR2 is SMNVEV (reference sequence). J was trimmed by 3 bases and V by 5 bases; bases with no gene match: 5. CDR3 length equals 14 residues. The CDR3 sequence is CASSPWTGKETQYF. CDR3 DNA sequence: TGTGCCAGCAGTCCCTGGACAGGGAAAGAGACCCAGTACTTC.

This clonotype was counted a few times. The chain links TRBV20-1 to TRBJ2-1, with 9 positions matching TRBD2. The ends lost 4 bases at V and 6 bases at J; junction bases unmatched: 10. The CDR3 loop spans 15 amino acids. Germline CDR1 and CDR2: DFQATT and SNEGSKA (reference sequence). CDR3 sequence reads: CSATNLRLAVNEQFF. The CDR3 DNA follows: TGCAGTGCTACAAACCTCCGACTAGCGGTCAATGAGCAGTTCTTC.

This clonotype was seen many times. J is TRBJ2-5 and V is TRBV20-1; TRBD2 matches at 12 bases. Germline CDR1 is DFQATT and CDR2 is SNEGSKA (reference sequence). Trimming at V came to 0 bases and at J to 5 bases, leaving 13 bases not matched to a gene. The CDR3 spans 18 residues. The DNA for the CDR3 is TGCAGTGCTAGAGATGTGGGGGGCAGGCTAGCGGGAGGGGAGACCCAGTACTTC. This sequence encodes CSARDVGGRLAGGETQYF.

This clonotype has a count of ten or more. The chain combines TRBV5-1 with TRBJ1-2; no definite D call. V lost 1 base and J 1 base, leaving 11 bases between the germline ends. The CDR3 contains 15 residues. CDR1 and CDR2 (germline): SGHRS, YFSETQ. CDR3 residues: CASSLIGGFNYGYTF. As DNA, the CDR3 is TGCGCCAGCAGCTTGATCGGAGGTTTTAACTATGGCTACACCTTC.

Only a few counts were recorded for this clonotype. This chain connects TRBV6-5 to TRBJ2-2, with TRBD1 as a possible D gene (5 bases). The V end lost 0 bases, the J end lost 2 bases, and 13 bases lay between the germline ends. CDR1 is MNHEY, CDR2 SVGAGI, per germline. This CDR3 region has 17 residues. CDR3 in DNA: TGTGCCAGCAGTTACTCGCCAGGGTGGGCAAACACCGGGGAGCTGTTTTTT. This sequence encodes CASSYSPGWANTGELFF.

The chain joins TRBV2 to TRBJ1-4; D not certain. This CDR3 is built from 13 residues. Germline assignment: CDR1 SNHLY and CDR2 FYNNEI. The V gene lost 4 bases and the J gene lost 7 bases, with 10 bases spanning the gap. The CDR3 DNA reads TGTGCCAGCAGTGCGAAGTGGGCTGAAAAACTGTTTTTT. The encoded protein is CASSAKWAEKLFF.

For the CDR3, the DNA is TGTGCCATCGGGGCAGATACGCAGTATTTT. Amino acid sequence: CAIGADTQYF. The V call is TRBV10-3, the J call TRBJ2-3; no definite D call. This CDR3 contains 10 residues. V gave up 8 bases and J gave up 4 bases, with 4 bases separating them. The germline CDR1 and CDR2 sequences are ENHRY and SYGVKD.

The V and J genes are TRBV4-2 and TRBJ2-1, with D possibly matching TRBD2 (6 bases). Looked up from germline, CDR1 is LGHNA and CDR2 is YNFKEQ. V shed 1 base and J shed 6 bases, with 13 bases lying between them. The CDR3 has 15 residues. This CDR3 is CASSQGLEGANEQFF. CDR3 DNA: TGTGCCAGCAGCCAAGGACTAGAAGGGGCCAATGAGCAGTTCTTC.

This clonotype was counted a few times. The genes are TRBV10-3 and TRBJ2-5, with D perhaps TRBD2 (6 bases). CDR1 and CDR2 from the germline V gene are ENHRY and SYGVKD. The CDR3 is 17 residues long. V was shortened by 1 base and J by 3 bases, with 18 bases between the two germline ends. The CDR3 region is CAISEFLTGGPEETQYF. In nucleotides, the CDR3 is TGTGCCATCAGTGAGTTCCTAACAGGAGGGCCGGAAGAGACCCAGTACTTC.

This clonotype was detected only a few times. This chain uses TRBV5-1 with TRBJ2-7; 10 bases map to TRBD2. J was trimmed by 5 bases and V by 0 bases; bases with no gene match: 5. The CDR3 is 15 amino acids. Germline V gene sequence: CDR1 SGHRS, CDR2 YFSETQ. The CDR3 nucleotides are TGCGCCAGCAGCTTGGCTAGCGGGAGACTCCACGAGCAGTACTTC. This gives the protein CASSLASGRLHEQYF.

The chain combines TRBV5-1 with TRBJ1-2, with unresolved D. Germline CDR1 and CDR2: SGHRS and YFSETQ. This CDR3 spans 14 amino acids. The V end lost 0 bases, the J end lost 8 bases, and 14 bases lay between the germline ends. The CDR3: CASSLAGLEGGYTF. In nucleotides, the CDR3 is TGCGCCAGCAGCTTGGCCGGACTTGAGGGCGGCTACACCTTC.

This clonotype occurred many times. The rearrangement links TRBV10-3 to TRBJ2-1; a possible D gene is TRBD2 (6 bases). Trimming pared 2 bases from V and 0 bases from J, leaving 11 bases between. The germline V gene has CDR1 ENHRY and CDR2 SYGVKD. The CDR3 contains 16 residues. The CDR3 DNA reads as TGTGCCATCAGTGAGCGGGCGGGACCCTCCTACAATGAGCAGTTCTTC. Translation gives CAISERAGPSYNEQFF.

This clonotype was found a few times. V is TRBV7-9 and J is TRBJ1-5; D is possibly TRBD1 (5 bases). Deletions cut 6 bases from V and 2 bases from J, with 8 bases between. Germline V gene data show CDR1 as SEHNR and CDR2 as FQNEAQ (reference sequence). The CDR3 totals 13 residues. CDR3 in DNA: TGTGCCAGCAGTTGGGACGGCAATCAGCCCCAGCATTTT. Translating it yields CASSWDGNQPQHF.

This clonotype was seen a handful of times. This chain connects TRBV6-1 to TRBJ2-1; TRBD1 aligns across 7 bases. V dropped 5 bases and J dropped 7; count of bases not matched to a gene: 14. This CDR3 is built from 16 residues. CDR1 and CDR2 from the germline V gene are MNHNS and SASEGT. CDR3 sequence reads: CASSTRLRGLGNEQFF. The CDR3 nucleotides are TGTGCCAGCAGTACCCGTTTGAGGGGGCTAGGTAATGAGCAGTTCTTC.

This clonotype showed up just a few times. This rearrangement joins TRBV20-1 to TRBJ2-1; TRBD1 matches 10 bases. The V and J ends lost 3 bases and 6 bases, in that order; junction bases with no gene match: 8. This CDR3 has 15 amino acids. Germline V gene data show CDR1 as DFQATT and CDR2 as SNEGSKA (reference sequence). CDR3 nucleotides: TGCAGTGCTAGGGGACAGGGGAGGGCTTTCAATGAGCAGTTCTTC. Translating it yields CSARGQGRAFNEQFF.

This clonotype was observed many times. The chain links TRBV19 to TRBJ2-5; D possibly corresponds to TRBD1 (5 bases). Trimming removed 4 bases at V and 5 bases at J, with 11 bases between. This CDR3 spans 13 amino acids. Germline loops: CDR1 LNHDA, CDR2 SQIVND (reference sequence). The CDR3 sequence: CASSTNRWETQYF. CDR3 in DNA: TGTGCCAGTAGTACGAACAGGTGGGAGACCCAGTACTTC.

The V call is TRBV11-1, the J call TRBJ2-6, with D maybe TRBD1 (5 bases). In germline, CDR1 is SGHAT, CDR2 FQDESV (reference sequence). Trimming removed 5 bases at V and 0 bases at J, with 14 bases between. The CDR3 runs to 17 residues. CDR3 DNA sequence: TGTGCCAGCAGCCAGCTCACAGGCGCCTCTGGGGCCAACGTCCTGACTTTC. Translation: CASSQLTGASGANVLTF.

This clonotype appeared many times. The rearrangement uses TRBV15 and TRBJ2-5; possibly TRBD1 for D (5 bases). The V end was cut by 0 bases, the J end by 7 bases, with 15 bases between. The CDR3 is 15 residues long. CDR1 and CDR2 from the germline V gene are LNHNV and YYDKDF (reference sequence). The CDR3 is CATSRDLGAPGTQYF. CDR3 bases: TGTGCCACCAGCAGAGATCTTGGGGCGCCGGGGACCCAGTACTTC. Filled out from reference TRBV15 and TRBJ2-5, the complete variable domain reads DAMVIQNPRYQVTQFGKPVTLSCSQTLNHNVMYWYQQKSSQAPKLLFHYYDKDFNNEADTPDNFQSRRPNTSFCFLDIRSPGLGDTAMYLCATSRDLGAPGTQYFGPGTRLLVL.

This clonotype turned up a few times. The rearrangement uses TRBV7-8 and TRBJ1-2; D perhaps matches TRBD1 (6 bases). Trimming cost V 9 bases and J 2 bases, with 16 bases left between them. Per germline, CDR1 SGHVS and CDR2 FQNEAQ. The CDR3 extends over 14 amino acids. The CDR3, as DNA: TGTGCCAGTTCTCCTATCGGACAGAACTATGGCTACACCTTC. As protein: CASSPIGQNYGYTF.

The gene calls are TRBV4-3 and TRBJ2-1; 8 bases fit TRBD2. CDR1 is LGHNA and CDR2 is YSLEER in the germline V gene. There are 16 residues in the CDR3. V shed 4 bases, J shed 1 base, and the junction held 6 bases outside the gene matches. CDR3 DNA: TGCGCCAGCAGCCCCAGCGGGAGCGGGTCCTACAATGAGCAGTTCTTC. Its translation: CASSPSGSGSYNEQFF.

The chain recombines TRBV7-8 with TRBJ2-7, with a weak D call TRBD1 (5 bases). From germline, CDR1 is SGHVS and CDR2 FQNEAQ. The CDR3 is made up of 14 amino acids. The V and J ends lost 4 bases and 5 bases respectively, with 15 bases between them. In DNA form, the CDR3 reads TGTGCCAGCAGCTCAAACAGGCTTTTGGACGAGCAGTACTTC. Translating it yields CASSSNRLLDEQYF.